This T cell receptor beta chain appears in the sequencing data of a study of T cell changes during pregnancy in multiple sclerosis. Measured with immunoSEQ multiplex PCR; TCRdb has only the in-frame clones, and not every one. The repertoire holds 20,000 to 30,000 clones, with around nine tenths as singletons. The origin of this receptor is a female donor in good health, enrolled as a control in a pregnancy study. Sequences were derived from CD8+ T cells from peripheral blood mononuclear cells, sampled in the third trimester of pregnancy.

This CDR3 reads CASPPGSASTDTQYF. The DNA for the CDR3 is TGTGCCAGCCCGCCGGGGAGCGCCAGCACAGATACGCAGTATTTT. The genes are TRBV2 and TRBJ2-3; perhaps TRBD2 as D (5 bases). Germline V gives CDR1 SNHLY, CDR2 FYNNEI. Trimming removed 8 bases from V and 0 bases from J, with 15 bases in between. This CDR3 region has 15 residues.